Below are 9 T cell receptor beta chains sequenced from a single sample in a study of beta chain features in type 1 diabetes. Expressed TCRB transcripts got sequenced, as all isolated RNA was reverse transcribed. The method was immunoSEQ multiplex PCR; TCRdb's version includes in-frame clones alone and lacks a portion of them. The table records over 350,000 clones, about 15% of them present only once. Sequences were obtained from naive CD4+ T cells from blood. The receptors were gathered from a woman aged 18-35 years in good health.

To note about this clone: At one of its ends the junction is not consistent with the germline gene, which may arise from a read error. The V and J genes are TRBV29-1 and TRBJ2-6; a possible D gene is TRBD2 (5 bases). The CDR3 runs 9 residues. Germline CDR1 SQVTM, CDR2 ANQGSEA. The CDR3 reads CSVGPSLAF. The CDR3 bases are TGCAGCGTTGGTCCTAGCCTGGCTTTC.

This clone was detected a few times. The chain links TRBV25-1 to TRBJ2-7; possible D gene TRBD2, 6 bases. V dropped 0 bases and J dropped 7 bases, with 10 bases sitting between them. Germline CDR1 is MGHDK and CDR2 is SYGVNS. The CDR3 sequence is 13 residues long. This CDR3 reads CASSEYIRGEQYF. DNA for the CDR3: TGTGCCAGCAGTGAATATATTCGGGGGGAGCAGTACTTC.

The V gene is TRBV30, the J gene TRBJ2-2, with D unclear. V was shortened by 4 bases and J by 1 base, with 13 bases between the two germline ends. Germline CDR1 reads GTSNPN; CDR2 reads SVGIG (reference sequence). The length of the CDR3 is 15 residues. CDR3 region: CAWISRHRNTGELFF. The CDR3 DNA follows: TGTGCCTGGATCAGCAGACACAGGAACACCGGGGAGCTGTTTTTT.

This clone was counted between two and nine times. This CDR3 is CARRDSSYEQYF. CDR3 DNA sequence: TGTGCCCGAAGGGACAGCTCCTACGAGCAGTACTTC. J is TRBJ2-5 and V is TRBV30; the match to TRBD1 covers 7 bases. The J call may be mistaken, given a closer DNA end match to TRBJ2-7. The CDR3 runs to 12 residues. CDR1 GTSNPN and CDR2 SVGIG come from the germline V gene (reference sequence).

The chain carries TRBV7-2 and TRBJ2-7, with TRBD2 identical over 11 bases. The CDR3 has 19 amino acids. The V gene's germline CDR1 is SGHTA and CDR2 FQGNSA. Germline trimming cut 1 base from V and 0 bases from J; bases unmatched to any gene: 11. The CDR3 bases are TGTGCCAGCAGCTTAGTTGGAACGGGACTAGCGGTATCCTCCTACGAGCAGTACTTC. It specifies CASSLVGTGLAVSSYEQYF.

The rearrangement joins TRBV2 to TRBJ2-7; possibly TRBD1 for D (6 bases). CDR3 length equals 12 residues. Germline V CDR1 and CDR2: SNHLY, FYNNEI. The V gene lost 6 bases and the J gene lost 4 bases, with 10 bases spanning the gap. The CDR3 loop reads CASRPQGYEQYF. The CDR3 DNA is TGTGCCAGCAGGCCTCAGGGGTACGAGCAGTACTTC.

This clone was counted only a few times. CDR3 sequence (DNA): TGTGCCAGCACCGTAAACGGACAGGGCGACTATGGCTACACCTTC. Translation gives CASTVNGQGDYGYTF. This chain joins TRBV4-2 and TRBJ1-2; TRBD1 aligns across 8 bases. This CDR3 region has 15 residues. Per germline, CDR1 LGHNA and CDR2 YNFKEQ. J was trimmed by 3 bases and V by 7 bases; bases with no gene match: 10.

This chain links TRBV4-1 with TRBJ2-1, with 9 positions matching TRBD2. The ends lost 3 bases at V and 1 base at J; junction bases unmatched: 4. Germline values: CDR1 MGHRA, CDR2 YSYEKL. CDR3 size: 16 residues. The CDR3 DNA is TGCGCCAGCAGCCAGTTAGCGGGAGCGTCCTACAATGAGCAGTTCTTC. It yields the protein CASSQLAGASYNEQFF.

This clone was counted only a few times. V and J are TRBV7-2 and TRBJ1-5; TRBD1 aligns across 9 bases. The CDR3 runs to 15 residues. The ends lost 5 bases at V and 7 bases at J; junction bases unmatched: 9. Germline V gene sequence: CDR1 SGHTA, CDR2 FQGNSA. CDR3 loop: CASSMQGQGRQPQHF. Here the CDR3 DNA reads TGTGCCAGCAGCATGCAGGGACAGGGAAGGCAGCCCCAGCATTTT. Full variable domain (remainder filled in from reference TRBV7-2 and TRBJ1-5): GAGVSQSPSNKVTEKGKDVELRCDPISGHTALYWYRQSLGQGLEFLIYFQGNSAPDKSGLPSDRFSAERTGGSVSTLTIQRTQQEDSAVYLCASSMQGQGRQPQHFGDGTRLSIL.